The 7 T cell receptor beta chains in this list originate from one sample, sequenced in a study of cytomegalovirus exposure and HLA in healthy donors. The PCR was carried out with 60 Vbeta primers and 13 Jbeta primers. The protocol was immunoSEQ multiplex PCR, while the TCRdb copy is restricted to in-frame clones and leaves out a portion. The sample lists 250,000 to 350,000 clones, roughly 90% occurring once. Sequencing input: PBMCs. The receptors originated from a woman aged 18 to 35 in good health and CMV-seronegative.

This chain uses TRBV9 with TRBJ1-2, with 9 positions matching TRBD1. J gave up 7 bases and V 0 bases, and 4 bases lay outside the gene matches. The CDR3 spans 14 residues. The germline gives CDR1 SGDLS, CDR2 YYNGEE. CDR3 sequence reads: CASSVGGTGTGYTF. CDR3 DNA sequence: TGTGCCAGCAGCGTAGGGGGGACAGGGACTGGCTACACCTTC.

The gene calls are TRBV9 and TRBJ1-2; TRBD1 might be the D (5 bases). The germline V and J ends were trimmed by 4 bases and 1 base, with 17 bases remaining between them. Germline assignment: CDR1 SGDLS and CDR2 YYNGEE. The CDR3 has 16 residues. CDR3 in DNA: TGTGCCAGCAGCCCCGCCCAGGACACAATTAACTATGGCTACACCTTC. Its protein product is CASSPAQDTINYGYTF. Using reference TRBV9 and TRBJ1-2 for the parts outside the CDR3, the full variable domain is DSGVTQTPKHLITATGQRVTLRCSPRSGDLSVYWYQQSLDQGLQFLIQYYNGEERAKGNILERFSAQQFPDLHSELNLSSLELGDSALYFCASSPAQDTINYGYTFGSGTRLTVV.

The chain carries TRBV19 and TRBJ1-5; D gene ambiguous. Germline loops: CDR1 LNHDA, CDR2 SQIVND (reference sequence). Between the trimmed V and J ends, which lost 2 bases and 6 bases, there was a span of 11 bases. The CDR3 loop spans 14 amino acids. In DNA form, the CDR3 reads TGTGCCAGTAGTATAAAGGGAGGCGGTCAGCCCCAGCATTTT. Translated, it gives CASSIKGGGQPQHF.

The rearrangement joins TRBV5-6 to TRBJ1-1; D call uncertain. This CDR3 is built from 13 residues. CDR1 is SGHDT, CDR2 YYEEEE, per germline. Deletions cut 0 bases from V and 1 base from J, with 4 bases between. Written as DNA, the CDR3 is TGTGCCAGCAGCTTGGACTGGAACACTGAAGCTTTCTTT. Encoded protein: CASSLDWNTEAFF.

V usage is TRBV29-1 and J usage is TRBJ1-2; TRBD1 matches at 7 bases. The V gene's germline CDR1 is SQVTM and CDR2 ANQGSEA. The junction had 9 bases not matched to a gene; V was cut back by 4 bases and J by 4 bases. The CDR3 is made up of 14 amino acids. CDR3 nucleotides: TGCAGCGTTGCCCTCTCGACAGGGAGCTATGGCTACACCTTC. This gives the protein CSVALSTGSYGYTF.

In regard to this clone: A junction end diverges from the germline sequence, so it may reflect a read error. This sequence joins TRBV7-7 and TRBJ2-1; 11 bases fit TRBD2. The CDR3 has 15 residues. CDR1 is SSHAT, CDR2 FNYEAQ, per germline (reference sequence). CDR3 nucleotide sequence: TGTGCTAGCAGCTTAGTAGCGGGGGGGCGGGATGAGCAGTTCTTC. Amino acid sequence: CASSLVAGGRDEQFF.

The chain combines TRBV7-8 with TRBJ1-1; 7 bases are shared with TRBD1. The CDR3 contains 14 residues. V shed 5 bases and J 1 base; nucleotides not matched to a gene: 4. CDR1 is SGHVS, CDR2 FQNEAQ, per germline. CDR3 DNA sequence: TGTGCCAGCAGCCGTGGACAGGCGAACACTGAAGCTTTCTTT. Amino acid sequence: CASSRGQANTEAFF.